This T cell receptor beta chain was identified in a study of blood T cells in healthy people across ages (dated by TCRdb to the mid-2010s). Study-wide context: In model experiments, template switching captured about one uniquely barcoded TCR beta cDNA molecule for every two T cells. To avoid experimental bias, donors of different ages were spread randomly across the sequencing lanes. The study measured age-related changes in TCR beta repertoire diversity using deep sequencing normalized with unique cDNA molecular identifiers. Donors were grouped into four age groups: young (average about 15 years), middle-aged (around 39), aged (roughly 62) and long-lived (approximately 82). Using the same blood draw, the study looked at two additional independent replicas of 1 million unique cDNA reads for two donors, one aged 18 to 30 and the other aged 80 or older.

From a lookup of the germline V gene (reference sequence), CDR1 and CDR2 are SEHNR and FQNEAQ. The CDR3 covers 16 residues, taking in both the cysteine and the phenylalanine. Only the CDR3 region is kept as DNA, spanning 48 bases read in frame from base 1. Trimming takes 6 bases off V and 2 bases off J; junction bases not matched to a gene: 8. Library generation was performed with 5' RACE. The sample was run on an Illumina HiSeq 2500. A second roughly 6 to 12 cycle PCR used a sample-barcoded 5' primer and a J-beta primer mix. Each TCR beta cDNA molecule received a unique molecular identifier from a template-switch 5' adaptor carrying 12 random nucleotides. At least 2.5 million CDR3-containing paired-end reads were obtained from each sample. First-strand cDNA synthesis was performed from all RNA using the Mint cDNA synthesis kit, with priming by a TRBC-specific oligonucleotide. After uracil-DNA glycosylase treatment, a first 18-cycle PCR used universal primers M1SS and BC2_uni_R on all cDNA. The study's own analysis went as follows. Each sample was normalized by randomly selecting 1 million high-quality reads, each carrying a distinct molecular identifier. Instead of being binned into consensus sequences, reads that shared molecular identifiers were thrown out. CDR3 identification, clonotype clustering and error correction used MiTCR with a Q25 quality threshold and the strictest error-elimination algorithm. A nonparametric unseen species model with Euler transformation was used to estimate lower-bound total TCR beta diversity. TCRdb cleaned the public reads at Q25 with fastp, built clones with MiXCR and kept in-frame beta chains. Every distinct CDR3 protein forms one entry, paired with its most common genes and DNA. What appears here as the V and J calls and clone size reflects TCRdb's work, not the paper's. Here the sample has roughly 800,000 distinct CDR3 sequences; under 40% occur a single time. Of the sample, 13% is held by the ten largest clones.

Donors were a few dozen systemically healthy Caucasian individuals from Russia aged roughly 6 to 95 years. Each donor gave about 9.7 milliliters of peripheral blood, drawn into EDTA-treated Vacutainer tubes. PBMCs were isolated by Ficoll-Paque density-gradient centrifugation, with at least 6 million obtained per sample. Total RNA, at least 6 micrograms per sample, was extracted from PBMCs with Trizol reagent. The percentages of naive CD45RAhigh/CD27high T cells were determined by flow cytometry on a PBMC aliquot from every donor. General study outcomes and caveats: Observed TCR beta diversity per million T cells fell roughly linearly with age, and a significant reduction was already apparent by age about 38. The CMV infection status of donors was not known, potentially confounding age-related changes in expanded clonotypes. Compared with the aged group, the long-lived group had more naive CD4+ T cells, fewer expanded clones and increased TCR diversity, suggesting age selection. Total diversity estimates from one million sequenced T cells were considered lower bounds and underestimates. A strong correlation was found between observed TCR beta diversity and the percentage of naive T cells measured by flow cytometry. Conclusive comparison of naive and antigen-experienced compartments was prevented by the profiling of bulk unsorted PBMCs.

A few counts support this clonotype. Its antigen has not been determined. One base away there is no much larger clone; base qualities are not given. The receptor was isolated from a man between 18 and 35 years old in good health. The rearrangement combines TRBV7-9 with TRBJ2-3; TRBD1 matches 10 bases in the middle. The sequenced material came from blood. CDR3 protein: CASRTGTGVTTDTQYF. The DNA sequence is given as TGTGCCAGCAGGACGGGGACAGGGGTCACCACAGATACGCAGTATTTT.